The clone carrying this T cell receptor (beta chain) was detected many times. Its antigen is still unknown. A junction boundary mismatches the germline segment, possibly from a read error. The CDR3 sequence is 13 residues long. Looked up from germline, CDR1 is ENHRY and CDR2 is SYGVKD. TCR beta CDR3 amplification used RNA transcripts. A first-round RT-PCR used HTBI primers, followed by a second-round multiplex PCR. TCRdb redid the calling of the multiplex PCR reads with MiXCR, one entry per CDR3 protein. The sample lists over a million distinct CDR3 sequences, 35% to 40% occurring once. The data originate from a study of Graves' ophthalmopathy and Graves' hyperthyroidism. In the study overall: Over 18 months of follow-up, stable hyperthyroidism required that no ophthalmopathy appear.

Study-level findings and limits: The blood repertoire also included most expanded thyroid clonotypes above 0.001 frequency. The study's model predicted ophthalmopathy progression at 70% to 71% sensitivity and 72% to 75% specificity.

Sequenced material: peripheral blood or thyroid tissue (not recorded which). The V gene is TRBV10-3, the J gene TRBJ1-5; D remains unclear. The receptor was isolated from an adult man with Graves' hyperthyroidism. CDR3 DNA: TGTGCCAGCAGTTACGTTAGGGATCAGCCCCAGCATTTT. The encoded protein is CASSYVRDQPQHF.